This is a list of T cell receptor beta chains from one sample in a study of OX40 agonist ivuxolimab in advanced cancers. The protocol was immunoSEQ multiplex PCR, while the TCRdb copy is restricted to in-frame clones and leaves out a portion. The sample includes over 85,000 clones, 80% to 90% of them seen just once. The sample here was CD4+ or CD8+ T cells sorted from blood, taken in a trial of the OX40 agonist ivuxolimab. These receptors were taken from an adult with an advanced solid tumor such as melanoma, head and neck, liver or kidney cancer. Each CDR3 is given with its conserved first and last residue. D genes are given only for firm matches. Only some rows state a clone size, as once, few, many or a class for expanded clones.

-,TRBJ1-2,TRBV9,-,CASSPFGTHSNYGYTF,TGTGCCAGCAGCCCTTTTGGTACACACTCTAACTATGGCTACACCTTC
-,TRBJ1-1,TRBV7-2,-,CASSLVPVF,TGTGCCAGCAGCTTAGTCCCAGTCTTT
-,TRBJ2-1,TRBV7-3,-,CASSLGNEQFF,TGTGCCAGCAGTTTAGGGAATGAGCAGTTCTTC
-,TRBJ1-2,TRBV29-1,TRBD1,CSADPGGLDGYTF,TGCAGTGCCGACCCAGGGGGCTTGGATGGCTACACCTTC
-,TRBJ2-1,TRBV2,TRBD2,CASQGLAGNEQFF,TGTGCCAGCCAAGGACTAGCGGGGAATGAGCAGTTCTTC
once,TRBJ2-7,TRBV11-2,TRBD2,CASSFRLAGGSYEQYF,TGTGCCAGCAGCTTCCGGCTAGCGGGAGGATCCTACGAGCAGTACTTC
-,TRBJ1-1,TRBV10-3,-,CAISELWGLTEAFF,TGTGCCATCAGTGAACTGTGGGGCCTGACTGAAGCTTTCTTT
-,TRBJ1-3,TRBV30,-,CAWSEGGNTIYF,TGTGCCTGGAGCGAGGGTGGAAACACCATATATTTT
-,TRBJ1-3,TRBV19,-,CASSFTPGNTIYF,TGTGCCAGTAGTTTCACCCCTGGAAACACCATATATTTT
-,TRBJ2-3,TRBV19,TRBD2,CASNSGSTDTQYF,TGTGCCAGTAATAGCGGGAGCACAGATACGCAGTATTTT
few,TRBJ1-5,TRBV27,-,CASSLVGTSNQPQHF,TGTGCCAGCAGTTTAGTCGGTACAAGCAATCAGCCCCAGCATTTT
-,TRBJ1-6,TRBV5-6,TRBD1,CASSFLDRGDSPLHF,TGTGCCAGCAGCTTTTTGGACAGGGGGGATTCACCCCTCCACTTT
once,TRBJ2-2,TRBV7-9,-,CASSLPGPSSPGELFF,TGTGCCAGCAGCTTACCGGGACCAAGCTCTCCCGGGGAGCTGTTTTTT
-,TRBJ2-5,TRBV5-4,TRBD1,CASSSGQGTWETQYF,TGTGCCAGCAGCTCAGGACAGGGAACATGGGAGACCCAGTACTTC
once,TRBJ1-2,TRBV6-1,TRBD1,CASSAEGQGNGYTF,TGTGCCAGCAGTGCGGAGGGACAGGGTAATGGCTACACCTTC
-,TRBJ2-5,TRBV19,-,CASSLPGQETQYF,TGTGCCAGTAGTTTGCCAGGGCAAGAGACCCAGTACTTC
-,TRBJ1-4,TRBV19,-,CASGETHTGNEKLFF,TGTGCCAGTGGAGAGACCCATACGGGTAATGAAAAACTGTTTTTT
-,TRBJ2-2,TRBV7-3,-,CASSLGSIQANTGELFF,TGTGCCAGCAGCTTAGGGTCTATCCAGGCCAACACCGGGGAGCTGTTTTTT
once,TRBJ1-1,TRBV5-1,-,CASSLDGGWDTEAFF,TGCGCCAGCAGCTTGGATGGAGGATGGGACACTGAAGCTTTCTTT
-,TRBJ1-2,TRBV15,-,CATSRETGGFKGYTF,TGTGCCACCAGCAGAGAGACGGGGGGGTTCAAGGGCTACACCTTC
-,TRBJ2-2,TRBV30,-,CAWRPGGQDTGELFF,TGTGCCTGGAGGCCTGGGGGGCAGGACACCGGGGAGCTGTTTTTT
once,TRBJ1-4,TRBV9,-,CASSRDLGIEGHEKLFF,TGTGCCAGCAGCCGAGACCTTGGGATTGAGGGCCACGAAAAACTGTTTTTT
-,TRBJ1-5,TRBV2,-,CASSKQGLGQPQHF,TGTGCCAGCAGTAAACAGGGATTGGGTCAGCCCCAGCATTTT
-,TRBJ1-4,TRBV19,-,CATSDSLITNEKLFF,TGTGCCACCTCGGACAGTCTTATAACTAATGAAAAACTGTTTTTT
-,TRBJ1-2,TRBV19,-,CASSITMGRWGYTF,TGTGCCAGTAGTATAACGATGGGGCGTTGGGGCTACACCTTC
-,TRBJ1-5,TRBV4-2,-,CASSQEGGPLADQPQHF,TGTGCCAGCAGCCAAGAGGGGGGCCCATTAGCCGATCAGCCCCAGCATTTT
-,TRBJ1-2,TRBV6-1,-,CASSGGPGANYGYTF,TGTGCCAGCAGTGGTGGCCCGGGGGCCAACTATGGCTACACCTTC
-,TRBJ1-2,TRBV29-1,-,CSVEMVGYTF,TGCAGCGTTGAGATGGTTGGCTACACCTTC
-,TRBJ2-7,TRBV19,TRBD2,CASRSSGGSYEQYF,TGTGCCAGTAGGAGCTCGGGGGGCTCCTACGAGCAGTACTTC
-,TRBJ2-3,TRBV2,-,CASSVIGLGTDTQYF,TGTGCCAGCAGTGTTATCGGACTTGGTACAGATACGCAGTATTTT
-,TRBJ1-6,TRBV19,-,CASSKRTMVYSPLHF,TGTGCCAGTAGTAAACGGACAATGGTCTATTCACCCCTCCACTTT
-,TRBJ1-4,TRBV5-1,-,CASSLDRELGKLFF,TGCGCCAGCAGCTTGGATAGGGAACTGGGAAAACTGTTTTTT
-,TRBJ1-2,TRBV7-8,TRBD1,CASSPTGAQGAGYTF,TGTGCCAGCAGTCCCACAGGGGCCCAGGGAGCTGGCTACACCTTC
few,TRBJ2-2,TRBV10-3,-,CAISETGGWAQQGGQGTGELFF,TGTGCCATCAGTGAGACCGGGGGCTGGGCCCAACAAGGTGGACAAGGGACCGGGGAGCTGTTTTTT
-,TRBJ2-7,TRBV20-1,-,CSATLNYEQYF,TGCAGTGCCACCCTGAACTACGAGCAGTACTTC
-,TRBJ1-1,TRBV6-1,TRBD1,CASKGQGGAGAFF,TGTGCCAGCAAGGGACAGGGGGGTGCAGGAGCTTTCTTT